The clone carrying this T cell receptor beta chain was observed a few times. Measured with immunoSEQ multiplex PCR; TCRdb has only the in-frame clones, and not every one. The data hold roughly 8,500 clones, with over 70% observed a single time. This specimen belongs to a study of blood T cell repertoires in COVID-19. Overall study context: The United States, Italy and Spain were the sources of the acute and convalescent COVID-19 samples.

The CDR3 contains 14 residues. V was clipped by 5 bases and J by 6 bases; unmatched bases: 9. Germline CDR1 is GTSNPN and CDR2 is SVGIG (reference sequence). Sequencing input: peripheral blood. The receptor comes from a man between 65 and 79 years old with active COVID-19. The V gene is TRBV30, the J gene TRBJ2-3, with TRBD2 matching 9 bases. CDR3 coding DNA: TGTGCCTGGGCCGCGGGACTAGCAGGCGATACGCAGTATTTT. Translated, it gives CAWAAGLAGDTQYF. Looking up the rest from reference TRBV30 and TRBJ2-3 gives the full variable domain: SQTIHQWPATLVQPVGSPLSLECTVEGTSNPNLYWYRQAAGRGLQLLFYSVGIGQISSEVPQNLSASRPQDRQFILSSKKLLLSDSGFYLCAWAAGLAGDTQYFGPGTRLTVL.